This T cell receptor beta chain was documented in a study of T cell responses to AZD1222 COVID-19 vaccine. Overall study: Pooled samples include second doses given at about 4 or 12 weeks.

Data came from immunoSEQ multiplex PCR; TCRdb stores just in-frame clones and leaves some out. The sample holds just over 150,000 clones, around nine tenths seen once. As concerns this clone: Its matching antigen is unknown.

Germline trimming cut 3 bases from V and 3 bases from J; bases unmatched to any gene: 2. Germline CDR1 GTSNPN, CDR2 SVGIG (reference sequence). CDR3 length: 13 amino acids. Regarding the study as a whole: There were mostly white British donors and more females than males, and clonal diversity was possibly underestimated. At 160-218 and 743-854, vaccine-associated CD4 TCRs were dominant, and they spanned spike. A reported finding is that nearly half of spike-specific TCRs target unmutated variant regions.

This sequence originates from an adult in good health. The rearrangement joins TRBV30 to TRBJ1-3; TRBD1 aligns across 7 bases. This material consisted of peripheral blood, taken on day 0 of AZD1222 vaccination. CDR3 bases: TGTGCCTGGAGCGACAGGGTTGGAAACACCATATATTTT. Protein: CAWSDRVGNTIYF.